What follows describes a single TCR beta chain. The length of the CDR3 is 14 residues. Germline V gene data show CDR1 as SGHRS and CDR2 as YFSETQ. The J segment lost 3 bases and the V segment lost 4 bases, leaving 6 bases of the junction unmatched. This entry belongs to a study of blood T cell repertoires in COVID-19. Study-wide context: COVID-19 samples, acute and convalescent, were from the United States, Italy and Spain.

The method was immunoSEQ multiplex PCR; TCRdb's version includes in-frame clones alone and lacks a portion of them. In the table there are approximately 190,000 clones, approximately 82% of which are singletons. The receptor's source is a human donor with acute or convalescent COVID-19. The donor label of this sample is uncertain. Sequencing input: peripheral blood. The V call is TRBV5-1, the J call TRBJ1-2, with TRBD1 identical over 7 bases. The CDR3 nucleotides are TGCGCCAGCAGCCCCCAGGGGGTTGACTATGGCTACACCTTC. Its translation: CASSPQGVDYGYTF. Combining the CDR3 with reference TRBV5-1 and TRBJ1-2 gives the whole variable domain KAGVTQTPRYLIKTRGQQVTLSCSPISGHRSVSWYQQTPGQGLQFLFEYFSETQRNKGNFPGRFSGRQFSNSRSEMNVSTLELGDSALYLCASSPQGVDYGYTFGSGTRLTVV.